The clone carrying this T cell receptor (beta chain) has a count of ten or more. CDR3 regions were amplified by Arm-PCR using iRepertoire HTBI primers to build TCR beta libraries. TCRdb redid the calling of the multiplex PCR reads with MiXCR, one entry per CDR3 protein. The sample has hundreds of thousands of distinct CDR3 sequences; 25% to 35% are singletons. Noted time point: persistent/refractory GD, antithyroid drugs over 5 years with positive TRAb. PBMC-derived RNA was used for the TCR library. This sample was included in a study of regulatory T cells in long-lasting Graves disease. CDR3 length: 16 amino acids. Trimming removed 1 base from V and 0 bases from J, with 9 bases in between.

Sequences were derived from peripheral blood mononuclear cells (PBMCs), sampled when the disease was refractory, from a patient treated with antithyroid drugs. J is TRBJ1-4 and V is TRBV12-3 or TRBV12-4; no clear D gene. This TCR derives from a female donor with Graves disease. In DNA form, the CDR3 reads TGTGCCAGCAGTTTAGAATCGTCCGCAACTAATGAAAAACTGTTTTTT. This encodes CASSLESSATNEKLFF.